This TCR beta chain is from a study of cytomegalovirus exposure and HLA in healthy donors. Use of 60 Vbeta and 13 Jbeta primers characterized the PCR. Repertoires were generated with immunoSEQ multiplex PCR, while TCRdb's copy carries only in-frame clones and drops some. The sample shows 150,000 to 180,000 clones, roughly 80% of them seen only once. A note on this clone: At one boundary the junction diverges from the germline segment, which might be a read error.

The sequence came from a woman in her thirties or forties in good health and CMV-seronegative. The sample comprised PBMCs.

The CDR3 here is CSSSQGSTEAFF. The CDR3 DNA sequence: TGTTCCAGCAGCCAGGGATCCACTGAAGCTTTCTTT. The J gene is TRBJ1-1, the V gene TRBV7-9; perhaps TRBD1 as D (5 bases). Germline V gene lookup returns CDR1 SEHNR and CDR2 FQNEAQ (reference sequence). This CDR3 region has 12 residues. Supplemented by reference TRBV7-9 and TRBJ1-1, the full variable domain reads DTGVSQNPRHKITKRGQNVTFRCDPISEHNRLYWYRQTLGQGPEFLTYFQNEAQLEKSRLLSDRFSAERPKGSFSTLEIQRTEQGDSAMYLCSSSQGSTEAFFGQGTRLTVV.